This T cell receptor (beta chain) was identified in a study of CD8+CD57+ T cells in acquired aplastic anemia. Study-level background: The average for DNA from sorted CD4+ and CD8+ cells was 3.2 ug. About 9.8 million reads, on average, were obtained for CD4+ cells from healthy donors.

Trimming stripped 4 bases from V and 7 bases from J, with 10 bases between. The CDR3 loop spans 11 amino acids. Germline lookup yields CDR1 SQVTM and CDR2 ANQGSEA. Genomic DNA provided the template from which TCR beta VDJ and CDR3 profiles were obtained. One entry per CDR3 protein results from TCRdb running MiXCR on the reads. The table includes 62,000 or so distinct CDR3 sequences, roughly half detected once. By sample fraction, this clonotype is medium-sized. Its matching antigen is unknown. Study-level results: Both patients and controls carried the same twenty-nine CD8+ CDR3 sequences. Significant differences in CD8+ Simpson's diversity were not observed between patients and controls.

The source of this sequence is a human donor in good health, serving as a control. Input material: sorted CD4+, CD8+, or CD8+CD57+ T cells (not recorded which) from PBMCs. The chain links TRBV29-1 to TRBJ1-1, with D perhaps matching TRBD1 (5 bases). CDR3 residues: CSVAGHNEAFF. The CDR3, as DNA: TGCAGCGTTGCAGGACATAATGAAGCTTTCTTT. Looking up the rest from reference TRBV29-1 and TRBJ1-1 gives the full variable domain: SAVISQKPSRDICQRGTSLTIQCQVDSQVTMMFWYRQQPGQSLTLIATANQGSEATYESGFVIDKFPISRPNLTFSTLTVSNMSPEDSSIYLCSVAGHNEAFFGQGTRLTVV.